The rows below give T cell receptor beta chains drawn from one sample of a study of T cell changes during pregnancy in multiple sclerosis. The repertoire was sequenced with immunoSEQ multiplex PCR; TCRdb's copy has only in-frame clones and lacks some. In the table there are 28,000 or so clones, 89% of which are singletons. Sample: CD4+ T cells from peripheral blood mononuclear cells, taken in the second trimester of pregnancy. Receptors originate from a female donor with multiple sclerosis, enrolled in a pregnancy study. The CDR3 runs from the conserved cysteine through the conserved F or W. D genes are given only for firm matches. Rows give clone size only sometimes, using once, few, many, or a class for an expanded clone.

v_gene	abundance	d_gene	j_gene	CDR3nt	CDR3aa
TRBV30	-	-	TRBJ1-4	TGTGCCTGGAGCAAGACAGGAAGAGAGGAAAAACTGTTTTTT	CAWSKTGREEKLFF
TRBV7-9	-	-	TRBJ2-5	TGTGCCAGCAGCTACGGGATGGAGACCCAGTACTTC	CASSYGMETQYF
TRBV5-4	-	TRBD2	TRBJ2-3	TGTGCCAGCAGCTTGGATAGCGGGGGGGGCCAATATACGCAGTATTTT	CASSLDSGGGQYTQYF
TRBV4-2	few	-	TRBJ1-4	TGTGCCAGCAGCCCCCCCTCCGGCAGGCCAAAACTGTTTTTT	CASSPPSGRPKLFF
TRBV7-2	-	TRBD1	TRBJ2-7	TGTGCCAGCAAACGACAGGGAACCTACGAGCAGTACTTC	CASKRQGTYEQYF
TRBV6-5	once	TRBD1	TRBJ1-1	TGTGCCAGCAGGTTTCATACGGGACAGGGGGCGACTTTCTTT	CASRFHTGQGATFF
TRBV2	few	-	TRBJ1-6	TGTGCCAGCAGTGGGCAGAGCGGGAGTTCACCCCTCCACTTT	CASSGQSGSSPLHF
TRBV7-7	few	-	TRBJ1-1	TGTGCTAGCAGCAAAAGGGGGAAGAACACTGAAGCTTTCTTT	CASSKRGKNTEAFF
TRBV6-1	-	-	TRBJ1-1	TGTGCCAGCAGTGCTATTCAAGCGAACACTGAAGCTTTCTTT	CASSAIQANTEAFF
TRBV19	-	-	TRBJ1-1	TGTGCCAGTGGTTCCGGGGGCACTGAAGCTTTCTTT	CASGSGGTEAFF
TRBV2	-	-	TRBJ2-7	TGTGCCAGCAGTGTCCTGTACGAGCAGTACTTC	CASSVLYEQYF
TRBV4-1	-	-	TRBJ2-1	TGCGCCAGCAGCCAAGTGGACATGATCGCCTACAATGAGCAGTTCTTC	CASSQVDMIAYNEQFF
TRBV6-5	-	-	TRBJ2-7	TGTGCCAGCAGTTACTCGGGCTACTACGAGCAGTACTTC	CASSYSGYYEQYF
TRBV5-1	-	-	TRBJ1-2	TGCGCCAGCACCCCCTGGGCGGGGGGGGTGGCCTATGGCTACACCTTC	CASTPWAGGVAYGYTF
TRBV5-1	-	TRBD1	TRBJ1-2	TGCGCCAGCAGCCCGTCGGGACAGGGGTCAGGCTACACCTTC	CASSPSGQGSGYTF
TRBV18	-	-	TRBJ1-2	TGTGCCAGCTCACCAGGGGAGGGCTATGGCTACACCTTC	CASSPGEGYGYTF
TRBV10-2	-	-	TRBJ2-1	TGCGCCAGCAGTGTCGAGCTGAGCTCCTACAATGAGCAGTTCTTC	CASSVELSSYNEQFF
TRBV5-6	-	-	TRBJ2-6	TGTGCCAGCAGCTTGGAGGGGGGGGGAGACGCCTCTGGGGCCAACGTCCTGACTTTC	CASSLEGGGDASGANVLTF
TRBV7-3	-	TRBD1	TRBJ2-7	TGTGCCAGCAGTAAAGGGGGCTCATCCTACGAGCAGTACTTC	CASSKGGSSYEQYF
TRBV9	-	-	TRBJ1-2	TGTGCCAGCAGCGGCCTTCCTAACGCCGACTATGGCTACACCTTC	CASSGLPNADYGYTF
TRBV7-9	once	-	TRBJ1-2	TGTGCCAGCAGGAAGGGGGATTATCCTCAGAGCAACTATGGCTACACCTTC	CASRKGDYPQSNYGYTF
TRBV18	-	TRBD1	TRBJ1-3	TGTGCCAGCTCAAAATCAACCGGGACAGGGGGCCGAAACACCATATATTTT	CASSKSTGTGGRNTIYF
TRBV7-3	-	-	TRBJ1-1	TGTGCCAGCAGCTTAACGATGGCGGACACTGAAGCTTTCTTT	CASSLTMADTEAFF
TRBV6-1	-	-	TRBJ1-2	TGTGCCAGCAACCCACAGAGCCTCTATGGCTACACCTTC	CASNPQSLYGYTF
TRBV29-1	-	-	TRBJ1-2	TGCAGCGTTGAGGGGGGGGAGGGCTACACCTTC	CSVEGGEGYTF
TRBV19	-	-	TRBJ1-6	TGTGCCAGTAGTATATTGCAGGTACCATCGACCCTCCACTTT	CASSILQVPSTLHF
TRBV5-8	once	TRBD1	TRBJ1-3	TGTGCCAGCCAAACAGGGGGCTCTGGAAACACCATATATTTT	CASQTGGSGNTIYF
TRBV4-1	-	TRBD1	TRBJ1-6	TGCGCCAGCAGCCAAAGGACAGGTGATTCACCCCTCCACTTT	CASSQRTGDSPLHF
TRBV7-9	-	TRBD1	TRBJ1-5	TGTGCCAGCAGCTTATCGAAAGGGGGCGCAGATCAGCCCCAGCATTTT	CASSLSKGGADQPQHF
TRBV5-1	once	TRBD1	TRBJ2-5	TGCGCCAGCAGCTTGGCAAGGACAGGGAGAGAGACCCAGTACTTC	CASSLARTGRETQYF
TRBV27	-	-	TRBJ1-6	TGTGCCAGCAGTTTATCCACAGGGTTCTATTCACCCCTCCACTTT	CASSLSTGFYSPLHF
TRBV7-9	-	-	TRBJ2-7	TGTGCCAGCACCGACCGTGGGGCTTACGAGCAGTACTTC	CASTDRGAYEQYF
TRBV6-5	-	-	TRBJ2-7	TGTGCCAGCAGTTTCAACTCAGGAGGGGCTTCATACGAGCAGTACTTC	CASSFNSGGASYEQYF
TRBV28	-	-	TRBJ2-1	TGTGCCAGCAGTACGTCAGGGGACGGGCGGGTTGTGGGGCAGTTCTTC	CASSTSGDGRVVGQFF
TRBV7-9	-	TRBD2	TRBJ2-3	TGTGCCAGCAGCGTAGGAGGACTAGCGGGGCCCACAGATACGCAGTATTTT	CASSVGGLAGPTDTQYF
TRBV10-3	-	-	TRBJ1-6	TGTGCCATCAGTGAGTCAGGCCAGGCATCCGCGAATAATTCACCCCTCCACTTT	CAISESGQASANNSPLHF
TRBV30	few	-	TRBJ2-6	TGTGCCTGGACAGGGTACCCTGGGGCCAACGTCCTGACTTTC	CAWTGYPGANVLTF
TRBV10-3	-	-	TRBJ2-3	TGTGCCATCAGTGCCGGGGGGCGTGGCACAGATACGCAGTATTTT	CAISAGGRGTDTQYF
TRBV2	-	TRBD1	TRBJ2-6	TGTGCCAGCAGACAGGGGGGTCCCTCTGGGGCCAACGTCCTGACTTTC	CASRQGGPSGANVLTF
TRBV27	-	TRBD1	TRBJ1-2	TGTGCCAGCTGGGACAGGGGGCAAGAGTGGAACTATGGCTACACCTTC	CASWDRGQEWNYGYTF
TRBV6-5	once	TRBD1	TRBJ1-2	TGTGCCAGCAGTACAGGGGGTATACCTTATGGCTACACCTTC	CASSTGGIPYGYTF
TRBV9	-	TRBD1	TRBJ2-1	TGTGCCAGCAGCGCCCGGGACAGTTACAATGAGCAGTTCTTC	CASSARDSYNEQFF
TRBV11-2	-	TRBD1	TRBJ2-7	TGTGCCAGCAGCTTAGGCCCCGGGACAGAAGCTTCCTACGAGCAGTACTTC	CASSLGPGTEASYEQYF
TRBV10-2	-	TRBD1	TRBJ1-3	TGCGCCTCCTGGGACAGGTTGGGAAACACCATATATTTT	CASWDRLGNTIYF
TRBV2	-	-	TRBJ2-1	TGTGCCAGCAGGGAGGGTCACCCTCTAAATGAGCAGTTCTTC	CASREGHPLNEQFF
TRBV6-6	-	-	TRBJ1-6	TGTGCCAGCACCCCAGGGGTCAATTCACCCCTCCACTTT	CASTPGVNSPLHF
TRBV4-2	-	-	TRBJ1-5	TGTGCCAGCAGCCAAAGGGGGGGAGGCAATCAGCCCCAGCATTTT	CASSQRGGGNQPQHF
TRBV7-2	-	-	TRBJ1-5	TGTGCCAGCAGCTTAGCGTCAGGGGCAGGGTTTCAGCCCCAGCATTTT	CASSLASGAGFQPQHF
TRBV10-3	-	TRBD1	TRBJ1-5	TGTGCCATCAGCCCCGGGACAGGGGGCAATCAGCCCCAGCATTTT	CAISPGTGGNQPQHF
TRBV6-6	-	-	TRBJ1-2	TGTGCCAGCAGTTACGGACCGCTCGAACAGGGTTATGGCTACACCTTC	CASSYGPLEQGYGYTF
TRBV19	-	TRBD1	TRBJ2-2	TGTGCCAGTAGTATAGAGGTAGGGGACAGGCCCATAGCGCGGAGCACCGGGGAGCTGTTTTTT	CASSIEVGDRPIARSTGELFF
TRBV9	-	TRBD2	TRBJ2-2	TGTGCCAGCAGCCCGGGGGGGGCCCCAGTGGCCGGGGAGCTGTTTTTT	CASSPGGAPVAGELFF
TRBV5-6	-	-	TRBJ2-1	TGTGCCAGCAGCGCCCGCCGGGACACGGAGCAGTTCTTC	CASSARRDTEQFF
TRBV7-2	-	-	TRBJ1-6	TGTGCCAGCAGCCGGGGACACCTCTATAATTCACCCCTCCACTTT	CASSRGHLYNSPLHF